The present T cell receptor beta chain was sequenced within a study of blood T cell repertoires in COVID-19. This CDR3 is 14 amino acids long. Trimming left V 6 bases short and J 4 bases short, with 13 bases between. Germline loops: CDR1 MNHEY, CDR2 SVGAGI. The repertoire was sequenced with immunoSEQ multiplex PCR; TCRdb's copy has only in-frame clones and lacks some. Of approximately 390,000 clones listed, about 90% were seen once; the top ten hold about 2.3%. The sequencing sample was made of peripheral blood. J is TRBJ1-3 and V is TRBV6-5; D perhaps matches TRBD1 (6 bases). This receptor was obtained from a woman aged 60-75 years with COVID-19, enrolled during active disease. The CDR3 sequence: CASSLTGFGNTIYF. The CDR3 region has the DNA TGTGCCAGCAGCCTTACAGGGTTCGGAAACACCATATATTTT.